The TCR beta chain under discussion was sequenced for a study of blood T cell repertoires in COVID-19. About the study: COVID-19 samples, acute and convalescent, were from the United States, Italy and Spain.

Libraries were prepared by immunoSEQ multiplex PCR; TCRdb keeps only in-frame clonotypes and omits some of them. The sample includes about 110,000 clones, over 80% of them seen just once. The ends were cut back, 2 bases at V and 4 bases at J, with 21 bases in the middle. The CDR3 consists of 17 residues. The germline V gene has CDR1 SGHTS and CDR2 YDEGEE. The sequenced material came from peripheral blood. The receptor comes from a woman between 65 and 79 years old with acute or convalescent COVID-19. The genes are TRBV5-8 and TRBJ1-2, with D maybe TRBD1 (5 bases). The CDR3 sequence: CASSFGGSSLLSYGYTF. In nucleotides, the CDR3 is TGTGCCAGCAGCTTTGGGGGGAGCTCCCTCCTTTCCTATGGCTACACCTTC.